This TCR beta chain was recorded in a study of T cell repertoires in cytomegalovirus infection. Study-level background: Evidence of both CMV infection and a matching HLA type came from public TCR beta signatures.

In TCRdb, the reads were re-called with MiXCR into one record per CDR3 protein. Seen here are approximately 1,000,000 distinct CDR3 sequences, roughly 30% observed once, and the top ten hold around an eighth. General observations from the study: HLA-C-restricted, CMV-specific TCR beta clonotypes were dominant ex vivo.

This clonotype has a handful of counts. The antigen remains unidentified. CDR3 length: 12 amino acids. The V gene lost 10 bases and the J gene lost 4 bases, with 13 bases spanning the gap. Sequencing used cultured CD8+ T cells from PBMCs, obtained from culture after CMV antigen stimulation. The J gene is TRBJ1-1, the V gene TRBV12-3 or TRBV12-4; D might be TRBD1 (5 bases). This receptor was obtained from a human donor in good health (CMV status not recorded). Some clones in this sample may be carry-over from other donors' samples. The CDR3 nucleotides read TGTGCCACCCTGACGGGGCTCACTGAAGCTTTCTTT. It specifies CATLTGLTEAFF.